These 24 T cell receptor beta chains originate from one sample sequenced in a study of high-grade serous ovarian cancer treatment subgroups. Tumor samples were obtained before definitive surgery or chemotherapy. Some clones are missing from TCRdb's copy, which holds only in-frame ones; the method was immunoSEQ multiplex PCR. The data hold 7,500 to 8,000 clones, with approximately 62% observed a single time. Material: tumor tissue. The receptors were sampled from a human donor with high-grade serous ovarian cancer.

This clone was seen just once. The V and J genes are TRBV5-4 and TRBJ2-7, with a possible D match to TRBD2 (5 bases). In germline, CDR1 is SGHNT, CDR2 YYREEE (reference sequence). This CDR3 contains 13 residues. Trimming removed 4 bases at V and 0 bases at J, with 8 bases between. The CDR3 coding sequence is TGTGCCAGCAGCCGGGAATCCTCCTACGAGCAGTACTTC. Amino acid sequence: CASSRESSYEQYF.

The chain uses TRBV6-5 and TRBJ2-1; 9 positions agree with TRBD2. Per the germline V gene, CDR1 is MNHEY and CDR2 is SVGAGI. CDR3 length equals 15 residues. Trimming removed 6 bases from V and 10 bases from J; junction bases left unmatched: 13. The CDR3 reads CASSRLTSGPQEQFF. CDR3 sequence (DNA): TGTGCCAGCAGCCGCCTGACTAGCGGACCTCAGGAGCAGTTCTTC.

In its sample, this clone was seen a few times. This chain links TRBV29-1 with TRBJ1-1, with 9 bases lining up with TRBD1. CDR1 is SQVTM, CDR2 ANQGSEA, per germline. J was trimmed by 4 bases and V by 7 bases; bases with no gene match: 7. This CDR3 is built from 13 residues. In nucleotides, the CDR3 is TGCAGCGGCCAGGGACAGGGAGCCACTGAAGCTTTCTTT. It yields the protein CSGQGQGATEAFF.

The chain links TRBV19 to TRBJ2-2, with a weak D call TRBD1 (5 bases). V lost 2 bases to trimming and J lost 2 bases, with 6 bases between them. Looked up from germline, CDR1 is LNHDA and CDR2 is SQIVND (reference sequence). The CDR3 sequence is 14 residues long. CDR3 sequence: CASSIQGNTGELFF. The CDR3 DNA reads TGTGCCAGTAGTATACAGGGAAACACCGGGGAGCTGTTTTTT.

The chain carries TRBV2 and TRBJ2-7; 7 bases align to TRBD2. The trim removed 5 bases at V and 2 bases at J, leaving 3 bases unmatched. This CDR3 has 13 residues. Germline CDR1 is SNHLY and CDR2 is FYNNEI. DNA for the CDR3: TGTGCCAGCAGTCTAGCGGAGGCCTACGAGCAGTACTTC. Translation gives CASSLAEAYEQYF.

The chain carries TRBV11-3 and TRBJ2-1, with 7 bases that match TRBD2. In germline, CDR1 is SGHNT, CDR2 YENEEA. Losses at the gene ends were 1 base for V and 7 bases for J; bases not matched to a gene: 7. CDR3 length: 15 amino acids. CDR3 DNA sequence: TGTGCCAGCAGCTTAGGGAGCGGGATGAATAATGAGCAGTTCTTC. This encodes CASSLGSGMNNEQFF.

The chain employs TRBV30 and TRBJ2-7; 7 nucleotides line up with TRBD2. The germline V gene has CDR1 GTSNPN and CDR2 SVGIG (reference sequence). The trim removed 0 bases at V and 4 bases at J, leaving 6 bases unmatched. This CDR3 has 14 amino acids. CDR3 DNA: TGTGCCTGGAGTGTTGGGGAGGGCCTATACGAGCAGTACTTC. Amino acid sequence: CAWSVGEGLYEQYF. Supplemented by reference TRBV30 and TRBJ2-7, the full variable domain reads SQTIHQWPATLVQPVGSPLSLECTVEGTSNPNLYWYRQAAGRGLQLLFYSVGIGQISSEVPQNLSASRPQDRQFILSSKKLLLSDSGFYLCAWSVGEGLYEQYFGPGTRLTVT.

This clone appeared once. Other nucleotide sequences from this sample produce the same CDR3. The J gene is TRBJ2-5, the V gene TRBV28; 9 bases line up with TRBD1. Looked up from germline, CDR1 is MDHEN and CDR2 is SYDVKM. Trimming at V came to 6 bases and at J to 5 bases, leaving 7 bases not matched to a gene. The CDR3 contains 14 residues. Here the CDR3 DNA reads TGTGCCAGCAGCCGAGGACAGGGGCGGGAGACCCAGTACTTC. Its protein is CASSRGQGRETQYF.

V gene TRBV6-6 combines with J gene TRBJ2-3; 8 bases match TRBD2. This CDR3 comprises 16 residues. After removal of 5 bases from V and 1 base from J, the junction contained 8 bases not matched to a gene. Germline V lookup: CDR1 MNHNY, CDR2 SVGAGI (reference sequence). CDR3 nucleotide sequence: TGTGCCAGCAGTCAGCGGGGGCCGCGGGGCACAGATACGCAGTATTTT. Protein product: CASSQRGPRGTDTQYF.

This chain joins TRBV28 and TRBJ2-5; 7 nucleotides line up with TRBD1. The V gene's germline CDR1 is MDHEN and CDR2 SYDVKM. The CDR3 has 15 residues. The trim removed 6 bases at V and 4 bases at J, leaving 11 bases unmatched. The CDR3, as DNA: TGTGCCAGCAGCCGATTGACAGGGTCAGGAGAGACCCAGTACTTC. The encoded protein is CASSRLTGSGETQYF.

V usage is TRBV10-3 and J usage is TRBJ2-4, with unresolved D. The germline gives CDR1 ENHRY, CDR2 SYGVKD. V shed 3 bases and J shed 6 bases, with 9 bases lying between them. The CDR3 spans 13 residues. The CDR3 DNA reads TGTGCCATCAGTGAAACAGTGTCAAACATTCAGTACTTC. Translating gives CAISETVSNIQYF.

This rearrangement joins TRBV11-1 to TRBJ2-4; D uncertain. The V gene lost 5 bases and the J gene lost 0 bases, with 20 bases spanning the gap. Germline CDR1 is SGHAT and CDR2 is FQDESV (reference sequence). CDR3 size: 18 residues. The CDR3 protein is CASSLGSQASLAKNIQYF. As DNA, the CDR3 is TGTGCCAGCAGCCTCGGATCCCAGGCCTCACTAGCCAAAAACATTCAGTACTTC.

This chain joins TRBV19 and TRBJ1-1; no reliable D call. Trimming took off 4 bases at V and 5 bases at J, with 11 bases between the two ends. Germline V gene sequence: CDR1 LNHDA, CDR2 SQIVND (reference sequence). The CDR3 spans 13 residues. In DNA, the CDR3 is TGTGCCAGTAGTAGGCCAGTGACAACTGAAGCTTTCTTT. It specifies CASSRPVTTEAFF.

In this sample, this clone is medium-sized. CDR3 in DNA: TGTGCCAGCGGAAGACAGTCCAGCAATCAGCCCCAGCATTTT. Translated, it gives CASGRQSSNQPQHF. The chain is built from TRBV28 and TRBJ1-5, with D tentatively TRBD1 (5 bases). CDR1 is MDHEN and CDR2 is SYDVKM in the germline V gene. The germline V and J ends were trimmed by 8 bases and 1 base, with 12 bases remaining between them. This CDR3 is built from 14 residues. Together with reference TRBV28 and TRBJ1-5, the CDR3 gives the full variable domain: DVKVTQSSRYLVKRTGEKVFLECVQDMDHENMFWYRQDPGLGLRLIYFSYDVKMKEKGDIPEGYSVSREKKERFSLILESASTNQTSMYLCASGRQSSNQPQHFGDGTRLSIL.

The CDR3 DNA reads as TGTGCCAGCAAGGAGGGTAGCACAGATACGCAGTATTTT. Amino acids: CASKEGSTDTQYF. This chain joins TRBV27 and TRBJ2-3, with D perhaps TRBD2 (6 bases). V lost 7 bases to trimming and J lost 0 bases, with 8 bases between them. Germline CDR1 is MNHEY and CDR2 is SMNVEV (reference sequence). The CDR3 loop spans 13 amino acids.

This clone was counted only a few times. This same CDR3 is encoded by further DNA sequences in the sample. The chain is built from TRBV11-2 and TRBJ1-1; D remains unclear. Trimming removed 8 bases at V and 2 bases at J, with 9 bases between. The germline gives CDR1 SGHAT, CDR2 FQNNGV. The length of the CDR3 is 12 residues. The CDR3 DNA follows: TGTGCCAGCTCCTTAGAAAACACTGAAGCTTTCTTT. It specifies CASSLENTEAFF.

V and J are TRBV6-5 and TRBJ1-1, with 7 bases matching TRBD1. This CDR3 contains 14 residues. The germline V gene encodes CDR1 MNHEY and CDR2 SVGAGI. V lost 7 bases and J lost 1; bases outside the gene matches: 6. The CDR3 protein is CASTFRGANTEAFF. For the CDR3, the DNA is TGTGCCAGCACTTTCAGGGGGGCGAACACTGAAGCTTTCTTT.

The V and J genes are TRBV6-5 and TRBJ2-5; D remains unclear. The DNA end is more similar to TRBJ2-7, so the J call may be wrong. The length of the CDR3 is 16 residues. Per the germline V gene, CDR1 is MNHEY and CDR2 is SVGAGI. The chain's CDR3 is CASSYGAGPPAYEQYF. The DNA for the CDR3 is TGTGCCAGCAGTTACGGCGCCGGGCCTCCGGCGTACGAGCAGTACTTC.

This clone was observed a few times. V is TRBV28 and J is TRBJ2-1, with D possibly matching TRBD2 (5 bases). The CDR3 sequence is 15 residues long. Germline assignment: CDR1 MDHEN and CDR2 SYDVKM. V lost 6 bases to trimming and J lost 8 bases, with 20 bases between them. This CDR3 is CASRRGGLPFDEQFF. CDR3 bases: TGTGCCAGCAGACGCGGAGGCCTCCCCTTCGATGAGCAGTTCTTC.

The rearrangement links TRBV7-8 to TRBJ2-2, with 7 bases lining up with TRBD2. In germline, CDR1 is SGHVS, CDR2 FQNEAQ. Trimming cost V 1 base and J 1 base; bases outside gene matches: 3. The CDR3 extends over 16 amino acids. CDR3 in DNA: TGTGCCAGCAGCTTAGGGCCTAGCGGGAACACCGGGGAGCTGTTTTTT. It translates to CASSLGPSGNTGELFF. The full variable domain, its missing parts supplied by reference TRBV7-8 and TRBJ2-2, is GAGVSQSPRYKVAKRGQDVALRCDPISGHVSLFWYQQALGQGPEFLTYFQNEAQLDKSGLPSDRFFAERPEGSVSTLKIQRTQQEDSAVYLCASSLGPSGNTGELFFGEGSRLTVL.

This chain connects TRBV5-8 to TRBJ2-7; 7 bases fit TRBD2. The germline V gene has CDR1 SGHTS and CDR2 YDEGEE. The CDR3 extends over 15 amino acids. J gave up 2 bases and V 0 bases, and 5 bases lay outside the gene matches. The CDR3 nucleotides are TGTGCCAGCAGCTTGGGTGCGGGAGCCCCCTACGAGCAGTACTTC. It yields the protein CASSLGAGAPYEQYF. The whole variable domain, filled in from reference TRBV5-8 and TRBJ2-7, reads EAGVTQSPTHLIKTRGQQATLRCSPISGHTSVYWYQQALGLGLQFLLWYDEGEERNRGNFPPRFSGRQFPNYSSELNVNALELEDSALYLCASSLGAGAPYEQYFGPGTRLTVT.

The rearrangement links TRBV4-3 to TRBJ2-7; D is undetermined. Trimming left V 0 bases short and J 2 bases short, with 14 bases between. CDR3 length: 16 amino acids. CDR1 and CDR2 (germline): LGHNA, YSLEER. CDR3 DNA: TGCGCCAGCAGCCAAGATTGGGTGCAAGATGCCTACGAGCAGTACTTC. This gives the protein CASSQDWVQDAYEQYF.

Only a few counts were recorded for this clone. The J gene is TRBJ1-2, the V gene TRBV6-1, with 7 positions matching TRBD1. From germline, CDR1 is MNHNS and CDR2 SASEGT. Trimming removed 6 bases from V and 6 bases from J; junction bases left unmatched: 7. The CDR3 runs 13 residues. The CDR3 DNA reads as TGTGCCAGCAGATTATCAGGGGGGAATGGCTACACCTTC. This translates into CASRLSGGNGYTF.

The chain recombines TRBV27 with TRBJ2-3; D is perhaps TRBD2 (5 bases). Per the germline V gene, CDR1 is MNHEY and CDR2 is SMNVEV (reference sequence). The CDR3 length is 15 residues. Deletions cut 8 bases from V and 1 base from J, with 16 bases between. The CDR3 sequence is CASRSGGAGTDTQYF. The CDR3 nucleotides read TGTGCCAGCCGCTCAGGAGGAGCGGGCACAGATACGCAGTATTTT.